This TCR beta chain was identified during a study of blood T cell repertoires in COVID-19. This CDR3 contains 13 residues. Germline V gene sequence: CDR1 SGHRS, CDR2 YFSETQ. The ends were cut back, 2 bases at V and 4 bases at J, with 10 bases in the middle. Under the authors' procedure: The authors estimated nucleated cell counts from reference gene primer amplification. Profiled with immunoSEQ multiplex PCR; TCRdb holds only in-frame clones, not every one. V and J calls and clone size are those listed in that table; D and trimming were worked out from the DNA. The table shows about 83,000 clones, with 90% occurring only once.

The chain combines TRBV5-1 with TRBJ2-7; tentatively, D is TRBD1 (5 bases). Sequencing was carried out using peripheral blood. The TCR comes from a woman of 80 years or more with active or convalescent COVID-19. CDR3 DNA sequence: TGCGCCAGCAGCTTTTTCCCAGGGTACGAGCAGTACTTC. Protein sequence: CASSFFPGYEQYF.